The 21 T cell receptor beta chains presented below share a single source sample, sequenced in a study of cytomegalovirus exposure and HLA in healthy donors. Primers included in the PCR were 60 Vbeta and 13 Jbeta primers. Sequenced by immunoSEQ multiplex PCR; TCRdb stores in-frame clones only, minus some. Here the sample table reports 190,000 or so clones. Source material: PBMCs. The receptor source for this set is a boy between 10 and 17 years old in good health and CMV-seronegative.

CDR3 nucleotide sequence: TGTGCCAGCTCACTCGAATGGGACTCCAATCAGCCCCAGCATTTT. Residues: CASSLEWDSNQPQHF. The rearrangement links TRBV18 to TRBJ1-5, with a tentative D call TRBD1 (5 bases). The CDR3 totals 15 residues. Trimming took 4 bases from V and 3 from J, leaving 13 bases between them. Germline lookup yields CDR1 KGHSH and CDR2 LQKENI.

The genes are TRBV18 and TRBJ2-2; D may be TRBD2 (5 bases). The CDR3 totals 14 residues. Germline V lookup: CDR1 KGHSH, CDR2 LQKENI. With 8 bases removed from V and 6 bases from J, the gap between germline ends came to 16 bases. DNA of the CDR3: TGTGCCAGCCGCCCCCTAGCAACGGCCGGGGAGCTGTTTTTT. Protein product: CASRPLATAGELFF.

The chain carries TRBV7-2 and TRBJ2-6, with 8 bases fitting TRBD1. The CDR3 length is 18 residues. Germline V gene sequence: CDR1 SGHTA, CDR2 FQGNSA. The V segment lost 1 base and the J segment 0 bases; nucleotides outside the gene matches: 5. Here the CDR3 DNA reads TGTGCCAGCAGCTTAGACAGGGGGGTAGGCTCTGGGGCCAACGTCCTGACTTTC. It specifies CASSLDRGVGSGANVLTF.

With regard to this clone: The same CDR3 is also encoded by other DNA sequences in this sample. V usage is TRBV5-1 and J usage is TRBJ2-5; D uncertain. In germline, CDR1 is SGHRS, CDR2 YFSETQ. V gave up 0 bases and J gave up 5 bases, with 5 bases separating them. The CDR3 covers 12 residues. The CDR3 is CASSLAEETQYF. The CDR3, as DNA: TGCGCCAGCAGCTTGGCGGAGGAGACCCAGTACTTC.

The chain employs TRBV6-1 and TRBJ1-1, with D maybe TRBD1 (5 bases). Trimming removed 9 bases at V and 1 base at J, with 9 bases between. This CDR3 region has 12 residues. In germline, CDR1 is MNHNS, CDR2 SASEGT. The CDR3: CASGGWNTEAFF. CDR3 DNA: TGTGCCAGTGGGGGGTGGAACACTGAAGCTTTCTTT.

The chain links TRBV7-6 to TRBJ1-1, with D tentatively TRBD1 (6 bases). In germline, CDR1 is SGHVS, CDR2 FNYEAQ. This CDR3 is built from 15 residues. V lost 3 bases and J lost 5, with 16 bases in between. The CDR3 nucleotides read TGTGCCAGCAGCTTGGGGGGGATGGGGGCAACTGAAGCTTTCTTT. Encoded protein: CASSLGGMGATEAFF.

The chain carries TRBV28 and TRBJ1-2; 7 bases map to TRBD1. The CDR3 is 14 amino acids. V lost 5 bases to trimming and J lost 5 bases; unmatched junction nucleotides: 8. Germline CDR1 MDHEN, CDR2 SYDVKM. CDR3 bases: TGTGCCAGCAGTATTCGGCCAGGGGGGTATGGCTACACCTTC. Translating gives CASSIRPGGYGYTF.

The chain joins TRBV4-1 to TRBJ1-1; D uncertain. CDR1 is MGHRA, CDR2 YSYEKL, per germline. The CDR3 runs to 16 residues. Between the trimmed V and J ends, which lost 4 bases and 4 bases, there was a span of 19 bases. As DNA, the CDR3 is TGCGCCAGCAGCCCTGCCGCCGCGGTGTCGGGCACTGAAGCTTTCTTT. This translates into CASSPAAAVSGTEAFF.

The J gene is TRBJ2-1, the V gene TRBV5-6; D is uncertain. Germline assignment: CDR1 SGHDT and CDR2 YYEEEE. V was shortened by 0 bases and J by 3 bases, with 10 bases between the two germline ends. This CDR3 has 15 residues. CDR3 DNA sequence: TGTGCCAGCAGCTTGGCCTTGTCGGGCTACAATGAGCAGTTCTTC. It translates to CASSLALSGYNEQFF.

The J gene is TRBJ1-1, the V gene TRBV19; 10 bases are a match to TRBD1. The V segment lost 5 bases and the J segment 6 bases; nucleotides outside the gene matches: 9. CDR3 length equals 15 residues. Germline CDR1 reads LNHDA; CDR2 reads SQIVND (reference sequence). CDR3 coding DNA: TGTGCCAGTAGTTGGACAGGGGGAATTAGGGCTGAAGCTTTCTTT. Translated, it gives CASSWTGGIRAEAFF.

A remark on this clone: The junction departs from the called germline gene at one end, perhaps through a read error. The CDR3 bases are TGTGCCAGCACTGAAACAGGAGATAGCAATCAGCCCCAGCATTTT. Translating it yields CASTETGDSNQPQHF. This chain uses TRBV6-1 with TRBJ1-5; TRBD1 might be the D (5 bases). Germline V gives CDR1 MNHNS, CDR2 SASEGT. The CDR3 runs 15 residues.

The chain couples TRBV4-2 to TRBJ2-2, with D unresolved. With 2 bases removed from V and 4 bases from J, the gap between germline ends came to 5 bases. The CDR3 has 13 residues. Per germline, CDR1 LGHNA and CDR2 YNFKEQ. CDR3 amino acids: CASSQTPTGELFF. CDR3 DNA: TGTGCCAGCAGCCAAACTCCCACCGGGGAGCTGTTTTTT.

Written as DNA, the CDR3 is TGCGCCAGCAGCCCCGGGACGGCGGGATACAATGAGCAGTTCTTC. Its translation is CASSPGTAGYNEQFF. J is TRBJ2-1 and V is TRBV5-1; tentative D call: TRBD2 (6 bases). CDR1 and CDR2 (germline): SGHRS, YFSETQ. Trimming stripped 4 bases from V and 4 bases from J, with 15 bases between. The CDR3 is 15 amino acids.

CDR3 sequence reads: CASSGTGFEAFF. DNA for the CDR3: TGTGCCAGCAGCGGTACCGGGTTTGAAGCTTTCTTT. This chain links TRBV7-9 with TRBJ1-1; D gene unclear. Germline lookup yields CDR1 SEHNR and CDR2 FQNEAQ (reference sequence). V lost 5 bases, J lost 7 bases, and 11 bases lay in between. The CDR3 extends over 12 amino acids.

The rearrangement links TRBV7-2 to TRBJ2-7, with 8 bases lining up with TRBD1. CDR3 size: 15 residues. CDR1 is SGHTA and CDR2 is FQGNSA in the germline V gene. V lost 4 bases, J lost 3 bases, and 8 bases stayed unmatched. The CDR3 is CASSSAGTGNYEQYF. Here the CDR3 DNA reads TGTGCCAGCAGCTCAGCCGGGACAGGAAACTACGAGCAGTACTTC.

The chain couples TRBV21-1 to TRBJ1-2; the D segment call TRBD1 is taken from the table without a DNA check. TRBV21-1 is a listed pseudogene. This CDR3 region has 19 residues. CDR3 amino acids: CASSKERAGEYTPFYGYTF. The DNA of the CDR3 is TGTGCCAGCAGCAAAGAAAGGGCAGGGGAATACACCCCATTCTATGGCTACACCTTC.

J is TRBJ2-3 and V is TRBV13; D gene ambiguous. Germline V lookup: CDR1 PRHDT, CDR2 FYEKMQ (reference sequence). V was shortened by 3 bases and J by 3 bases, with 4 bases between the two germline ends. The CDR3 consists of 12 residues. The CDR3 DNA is TGTGCCAGCAGCTTTCAAACAGATACGCAGTATTTT. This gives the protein CASSFQTDTQYF.

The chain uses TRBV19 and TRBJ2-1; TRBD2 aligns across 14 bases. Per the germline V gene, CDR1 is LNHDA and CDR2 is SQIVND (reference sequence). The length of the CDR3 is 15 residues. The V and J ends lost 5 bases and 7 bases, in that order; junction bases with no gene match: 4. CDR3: CASSPGLAGGNEQFF. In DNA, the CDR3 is TGTGCCAGTAGTCCCGGACTAGCGGGGGGTAATGAGCAGTTCTTC.

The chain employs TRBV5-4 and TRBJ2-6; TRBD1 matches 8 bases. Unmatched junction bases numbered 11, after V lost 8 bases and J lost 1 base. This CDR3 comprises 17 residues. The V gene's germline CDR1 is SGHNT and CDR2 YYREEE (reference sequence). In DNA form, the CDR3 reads TGTGCCAGTTTAGCAGGGGGCATAAGTTCTGGGGCCAACGTCCTGACTTTC. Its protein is CASLAGGISSGANVLTF.

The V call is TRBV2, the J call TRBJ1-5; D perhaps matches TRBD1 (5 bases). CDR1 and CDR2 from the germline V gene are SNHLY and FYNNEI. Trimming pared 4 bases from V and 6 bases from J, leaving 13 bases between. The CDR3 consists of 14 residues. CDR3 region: CASSGGRDIQPQHF. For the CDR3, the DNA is TGTGCCAGCAGTGGTGGCAGGGATATTCAGCCCCAGCATTTT. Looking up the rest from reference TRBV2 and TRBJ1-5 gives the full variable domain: EPEVTQTPSHQVTQMGQEVILRCVPISNHLYFYWYRQILGQKVEFLVSFYNNEISEKSEIFDDQFSVERPDGSNFTLKIRSTKLEDSAMYFCASSGGRDIQPQHFGDGTRLSIL.

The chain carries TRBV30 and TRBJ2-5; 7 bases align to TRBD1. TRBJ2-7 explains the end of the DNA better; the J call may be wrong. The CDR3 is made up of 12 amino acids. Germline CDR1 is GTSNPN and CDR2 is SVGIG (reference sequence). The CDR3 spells CATGTESYEQYF. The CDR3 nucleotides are TGTGCTACCGGGACAGAGAGTTACGAGCAGTACTTC.